The rows below give T cell receptor beta chains drawn from one sample of a study of blood T cell repertoires in COVID-19. Sequencing was performed with immunoSEQ multiplex PCR; in TCRdb, only in-frame clones are kept and a portion is missing. The sample records 95,000 to 150,000 clones, less than 90% being singletons. The sample was PBMCs or T cells enriched from blood (not recorded which). The receptors originated from a woman younger than 45 who had recovered from COVID-19. CDR3s include the opening cysteine and the closing phenylalanine or tryptophan. Each record gives: D gene, V gene, CDR3 length, J gene, clone size, CDR3 protein, CDR3 DNA. D genes are given only for firm matches. The listing skips clone size in some rows; elsewhere it reads once, few, many or a size class.

d_call: -; v_call: TRBV5-5; cdr3_length: 16; j_call: TRBJ1-4; clone_size: -; cdr3_aa: CASSLGGLTSNEKLFF; cdr3_nt: TGTGCCAGCAGCTTGGGAGGATTGACGTCTAATGAAAAACTGTTTTTT
d_call: -; v_call: TRBV5-5; cdr3_length: 14; j_call: TRBJ1-5; clone_size: -; cdr3_aa: CASSSGGRNQPQHF; cdr3_nt: TGTGCCAGCAGCTCGGGGGGTCGGAATCAGCCCCAGCATTTT
d_call: TRBD1; v_call: TRBV12-3/TRBV12-4; cdr3_length: 13; j_call: TRBJ1-1; clone_size: -; cdr3_aa: CASRQDRGRGAFF; cdr3_nt: TGTGCCAGCAGGCAGGACAGGGGACGAGGAGCTTTCTTT
d_call: -; v_call: TRBV28; cdr3_length: 16; j_call: TRBJ2-2; clone_size: -; cdr3_aa: CASSLWRILNTGELFF; cdr3_nt: TGTGCCAGCAGTTTATGGCGCATACTTAACACCGGGGAGCTGTTTTTT
d_call: -; v_call: TRBV6-5; cdr3_length: 15; j_call: TRBJ2-1; clone_size: -; cdr3_aa: CASSSSTTSYNEQFF; cdr3_nt: TGTGCCAGCAGTTCTTCTACCACCTCCTACAATGAGCAGTTCTTC
d_call: TRBD1; v_call: TRBV28; cdr3_length: 15; j_call: TRBJ1-3; clone_size: -; cdr3_aa: CASSLWTGSGNTIYF; cdr3_nt: TGTGCCAGCAGTTTATGGACAGGGTCTGGAAACACCATATATTTT
d_call: -; v_call: TRBV4-3; cdr3_length: 13; j_call: TRBJ1-1; clone_size: -; cdr3_aa: CASSTKGVTEAFF; cdr3_nt: TGCGCCAGCAGCACGAAGGGGGTGACTGAAGCTTTCTTT
d_call: TRBD1; v_call: TRBV4-2; cdr3_length: 15; j_call: TRBJ2-3; clone_size: -; cdr3_aa: CASSRGQGETDTQYF; cdr3_nt: TGTGCCAGCAGCCGCGGGCAGGGGGAGACAGATACGCAGTATTTT
d_call: TRBD1; v_call: TRBV28; cdr3_length: 16; j_call: TRBJ1-2; clone_size: -; cdr3_aa: CASSTWTGGDNYGYTF; cdr3_nt: TGTGCCAGCAGTACGTGGACAGGCGGGGATAACTATGGCTACACCTTC
d_call: TRBD1; v_call: TRBV28; cdr3_length: 16; j_call: TRBJ2-7; clone_size: -; cdr3_aa: CASSSTWTGVSYEQYF; cdr3_nt: TGTGCCAGCAGTTCCACCTGGACAGGGGTTTCCTACGAGCAGTACTTC
d_call: -; v_call: TRBV19; cdr3_length: 11; j_call: TRBJ2-1; clone_size: few; cdr3_aa: CASSYHNEQFF; cdr3_nt: TGTGCCAGTAGTTATCACAATGAGCAGTTCTTC
d_call: TRBD2; v_call: TRBV9; cdr3_length: 14; j_call: TRBJ2-1; clone_size: -; cdr3_aa: CASSVGLATMEQFF; cdr3_nt: TGTGCCAGCAGCGTAGGACTAGCGACAATGGAGCAGTTCTTC
d_call: -; v_call: TRBV4-2; cdr3_length: 12; j_call: TRBJ2-1; clone_size: -; cdr3_aa: CASSQGSHEQFF; cdr3_nt: TGTGCCAGCAGCCAAGGGAGCCATGAGCAGTTCTTC
d_call: -; v_call: TRBV19; cdr3_length: 13; j_call: TRBJ1-1; clone_size: -; cdr3_aa: CASSFDKHTEAFF; cdr3_nt: TGTGCCAGTAGTTTTGACAAACACACTGAAGCTTTCTTT
d_call: -; v_call: TRBV29-1; cdr3_length: 13; j_call: TRBJ1-4; clone_size: -; cdr3_aa: CSGRDTRNEKLFF; cdr3_nt: TGCAGCGGCCGGGACACGAGGAATGAAAAACTGTTTTTT
d_call: -; v_call: TRBV28; cdr3_length: 16; j_call: TRBJ2-5; clone_size: -; cdr3_aa: CASILGGSGHQETQYF; cdr3_nt: TGTGCCAGCATCCTAGGGGGTAGCGGGCACCAAGAGACCCAGTACTTC
d_call: TRBD1; v_call: TRBV2; cdr3_length: 17; j_call: TRBJ1-4; clone_size: -; cdr3_aa: CASSGTGFDATNEKLFF; cdr3_nt: TGTGCCAGCAGTGGGACAGGGTTTGACGCAACTAATGAAAAACTGTTTTTT
d_call: -; v_call: TRBV11-2; cdr3_length: 15; j_call: TRBJ1-2; clone_size: -; cdr3_aa: CASSLLKGKDYGYTF; cdr3_nt: TGTGCCAGCAGCTTGCTAAAGGGGAAAGACTATGGCTACACCTTC
d_call: -; v_call: TRBV10-3; cdr3_length: 12; j_call: TRBJ1-6; clone_size: -; cdr3_aa: CAISQYNSPLHF; cdr3_nt: TGTGCCATCAGCCAGTATAATTCACCCCTCCACTTT
d_call: -; v_call: TRBV2; cdr3_length: 15; j_call: TRBJ2-1; clone_size: -; cdr3_aa: CASSADSLGGDEQFF; cdr3_nt: TGTGCCAGCAGCGCGGACAGTCTTGGGGGGGATGAGCAGTTCTTC
d_call: TRBD1; v_call: TRBV2; cdr3_length: 16; j_call: TRBJ1-5; clone_size: -; cdr3_aa: CASTQGGALRNQPQHF; cdr3_nt: TGTGCCAGCACACAGGGGGGAGCTCTCCGCAATCAGCCCCAGCATTTT
d_call: -; v_call: TRBV28; cdr3_length: 14; j_call: TRBJ1-1; clone_size: -; cdr3_aa: CASSSPPGNTEAFF; cdr3_nt: TGTGCCAGCAGTAGCCCCCCAGGGAACACTGAAGCTTTCTTT
d_call: -; v_call: TRBV19; cdr3_length: 15; j_call: TRBJ1-1; clone_size: -; cdr3_aa: CASTTIPGSVTEAFF; cdr3_nt: TGTGCCAGTACCACAATACCCGGGTCGGTCACTGAAGCTTTCTTT
d_call: -; v_call: TRBV7-9; cdr3_length: 14; j_call: TRBJ2-7; clone_size: -; cdr3_aa: CASSLSSASYEQYF; cdr3_nt: TGTGCCAGCAGCTTATCTAGCGCTTCGTACGAGCAGTACTTC
d_call: -; v_call: TRBV7-3; cdr3_length: 18; j_call: TRBJ2-3; clone_size: -; cdr3_aa: CASSYHGSPEGSTDTQYF; cdr3_nt: TGTGCCAGCAGCTACCACGGGTCCCCGGAGGGGAGCACAGATACGCAGTATTTT
d_call: -; v_call: TRBV6-2/TRBV6-3; cdr3_length: 15; j_call: TRBJ1-2; clone_size: -; cdr3_aa: CASSYPWRGSYGYTF; cdr3_nt: TGTGCCAGCAGTTACCCTTGGCGGGGCTCCTATGGCTACACCTTC
d_call: TRBD1; v_call: TRBV28; cdr3_length: 12; j_call: TRBJ2-1; clone_size: -; cdr3_aa: CAIRDSINEQFF; cdr3_nt: TGTGCTATCCGGGACAGCATTAATGAGCAGTTCTTC
d_call: -; v_call: TRBV19; cdr3_length: 15; j_call: TRBJ2-6; clone_size: -; cdr3_aa: CASMGTGTGANVLTF; cdr3_nt: TGTGCCAGTATGGGTACAGGGACTGGGGCCAACGTCCTGACTTTC
d_call: -; v_call: TRBV3-1/TRBV3-2; cdr3_length: 13; j_call: TRBJ1-1; clone_size: -; cdr3_aa: CASSPRGTRVAFF; cdr3_nt: TGTGCCAGCAGCCCTCGGGGGACGCGGGTGGCTTTCTTT
d_call: -; v_call: TRBV6-4; cdr3_length: 14; j_call: TRBJ2-7; clone_size: -; cdr3_aa: CASSVGTGGDEQYF; cdr3_nt: TGTGCCAGCAGTGTCGGAACAGGGGGGGACGAGCAGTACTTC
d_call: -; v_call: TRBV27; cdr3_length: 15; j_call: TRBJ2-3; clone_size: -; cdr3_aa: CASSATSGSTDTQYF; cdr3_nt: TGTGCCAGCAGTGCTACGAGCGGTAGCACAGATACGCAGTATTTT
d_call: -; v_call: TRBV7-3; cdr3_length: 14; j_call: TRBJ1-6; clone_size: -; cdr3_aa: CASSLTGDYSPLHF; cdr3_nt: TGTGCCAGCAGCCTCACGGGGGACTACTCACCCCTCCACTTT
d_call: -; v_call: TRBV10-3; cdr3_length: 14; j_call: TRBJ1-2; clone_size: -; cdr3_aa: CAISERTGSNGYTF; cdr3_nt: TGTGCCATCAGTGAACGAACAGGGTCCAATGGCTACACCTTC
d_call: -; v_call: TRBV19; cdr3_length: 19; j_call: TRBJ2-2; clone_size: once; cdr3_aa: CASSSQTRTSPRDTGELFF; cdr3_nt: TGTGCCAGTAGTTCCCAGACAAGAACTAGCCCGCGGGACACCGGGGAGCTGTTTTTT
d_call: -; v_call: TRBV28; cdr3_length: 16; j_call: TRBJ1-5; clone_size: -; cdr3_aa: CASNPQRSLGNQPQHF; cdr3_nt: TGTGCCAGCAACCCCCAGCGTTCTCTTGGCAATCAGCCCCAGCATTTT
d_call: TRBD1; v_call: TRBV5-4; cdr3_length: 17; j_call: TRBJ2-6; clone_size: -; cdr3_aa: CASSRGGTGAGANVLTF; cdr3_nt: TGTGCCAGCAGCCGTGGTGGGACAGGGGCTGGGGCCAACGTCCTGACTTTC
d_call: TRBD2; v_call: TRBV5-1; cdr3_length: 15; j_call: TRBJ2-1; clone_size: -; cdr3_aa: CASSQREEGYNEQFF; cdr3_nt: TGCGCCAGCAGTCAGCGGGAGGAGGGCTACAATGAGCAGTTCTTC
d_call: -; v_call: TRBV11-1; cdr3_length: 12; j_call: TRBJ1-1; clone_size: -; cdr3_aa: CASSSKGDEAFF; cdr3_nt: TGTGCCAGCAGCTCAAAGGGGGACGAAGCTTTCTTT
d_call: -; v_call: TRBV6-6; cdr3_length: 12; j_call: TRBJ1-2; clone_size: -; cdr3_aa: CASSSDRGGYTF; cdr3_nt: TGTGCCAGCAGTTCGGATCGGGGAGGCTACACCTTC
d_call: -; v_call: TRBV3-1/TRBV3-2; cdr3_length: 13; j_call: TRBJ1-2; clone_size: few; cdr3_aa: CASSRDTDYGYTF; cdr3_nt: TGTGCCAGCAGCCGGGACACCGACTATGGCTACACCTTC
d_call: TRBD2; v_call: TRBV19; cdr3_length: 14; j_call: TRBJ2-4; clone_size: few; cdr3_aa: CASSITGLAGSLSF; cdr3_nt: TGTGCCAGTAGTATAACGGGACTAGCGGGATCCTTGTCCTTC
d_call: TRBD1; v_call: TRBV9; cdr3_length: 16; j_call: TRBJ1-5; clone_size: -; cdr3_aa: CASSPGLQGVNQPQHF; cdr3_nt: TGTGCCAGCAGCCCCGGTTTACAGGGGGTTAATCAGCCCCAGCATTTT
d_call: -; v_call: TRBV5-6; cdr3_length: 14; j_call: TRBJ1-6; clone_size: -; cdr3_aa: CASSLGEPNSPLHF; cdr3_nt: TGTGCCAGCAGCTTGGGGGAGCCTAATTCACCCCTCCACTTT
d_call: TRBD1; v_call: TRBV27; cdr3_length: 15; j_call: TRBJ1-5; clone_size: -; cdr3_aa: CASSPSRDRGQPQHF; cdr3_nt: TGTGCCAGCAGTCCCTCCCGGGACAGGGGTCAGCCCCAGCATTTT
d_call: -; v_call: TRBV3-1/TRBV3-2; cdr3_length: 18; j_call: TRBJ2-4; clone_size: -; cdr3_aa: CASSQGRGLGNSKNIQYF; cdr3_nt: TGTGCCAGCAGCCAAGGAAGGGGCTTGGGTAACTCCAAAAACATTCAGTACTTC
d_call: TRBD1; v_call: TRBV19; cdr3_length: 15; j_call: TRBJ1-5; clone_size: -; cdr3_aa: CASQAGTAKNQPQHF; cdr3_nt: TGTGCCAGCCAGGCCGGGACAGCGAAAAATCAGCCCCAGCATTTT
d_call: -; v_call: TRBV10-3; cdr3_length: 16; j_call: TRBJ2-7; clone_size: -; cdr3_aa: CAISEGLAGFSYEQYF; cdr3_nt: TGTGCCATCAGTGAAGGGCTTGCGGGATTCTCCTACGAGCAGTACTTC
d_call: -; v_call: TRBV25-1; cdr3_length: 14; j_call: TRBJ2-7; clone_size: medium-sized; cdr3_aa: CASSTTGHSYEQYF; cdr3_nt: TGTGCCAGCAGCACAACGGGACACAGCTACGAGCAGTACTTC